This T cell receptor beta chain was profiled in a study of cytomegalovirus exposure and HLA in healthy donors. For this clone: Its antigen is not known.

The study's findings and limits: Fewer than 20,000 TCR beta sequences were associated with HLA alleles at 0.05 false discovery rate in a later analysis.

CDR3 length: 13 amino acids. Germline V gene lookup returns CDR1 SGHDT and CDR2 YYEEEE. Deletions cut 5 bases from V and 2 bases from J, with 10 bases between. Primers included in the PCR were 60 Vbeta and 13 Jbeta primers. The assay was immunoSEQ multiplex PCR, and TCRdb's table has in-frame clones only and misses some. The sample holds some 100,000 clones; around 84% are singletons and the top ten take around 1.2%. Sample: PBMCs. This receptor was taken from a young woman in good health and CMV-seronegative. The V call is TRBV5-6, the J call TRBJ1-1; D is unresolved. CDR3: CASRYDTNTEAFF. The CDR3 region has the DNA TGTGCCAGCAGATACGACACAAACACTGAAGCTTTCTTT.